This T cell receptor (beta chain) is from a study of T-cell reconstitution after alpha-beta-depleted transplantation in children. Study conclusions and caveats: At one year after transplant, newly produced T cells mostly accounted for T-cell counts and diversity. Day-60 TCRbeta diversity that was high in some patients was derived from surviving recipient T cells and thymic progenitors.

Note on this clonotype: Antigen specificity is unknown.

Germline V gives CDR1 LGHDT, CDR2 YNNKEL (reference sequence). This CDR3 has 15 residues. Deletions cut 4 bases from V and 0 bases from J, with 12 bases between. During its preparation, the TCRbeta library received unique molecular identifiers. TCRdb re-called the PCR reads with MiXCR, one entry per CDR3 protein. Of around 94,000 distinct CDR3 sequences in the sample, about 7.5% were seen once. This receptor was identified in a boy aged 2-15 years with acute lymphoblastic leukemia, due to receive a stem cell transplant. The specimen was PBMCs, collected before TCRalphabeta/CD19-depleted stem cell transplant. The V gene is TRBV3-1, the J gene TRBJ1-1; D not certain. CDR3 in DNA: TGTGCCAGCAGCCGACGGAGCTCCATGAACACTGAAGCTTTCTTT. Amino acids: CASSRRSSMNTEAFF.